This T cell receptor (beta chain) came from a study of vaccination effects on CD4 cells after COVID-19. Study-level points and caveats: Early post-infection timepoints were missing from the study, which also had few convalescent patients.

Clones were read by immunoSEQ multiplex PCR, and TCRdb kept only the in-frame ones, dropping some. The sample yields roughly 23,000 clones, 68% seen once. V was shortened by 2 bases and J by 1 base, with 6 bases between the two germline ends. Germline V CDR1 and CDR2: SEHNR, FQNEAQ (reference sequence). The CDR3 contains 15 residues. Sequencing was preceded by expansion of antigen-specific CD4+ T cells with viral peptide pools in the ViraFEST assay. CD4+ T cells were isolated after less than 13 days of culture. Recipients of the vaccine had no prior SARS-CoV-2 infection and negative nucleocapsid antibodies. Concerning this clone itself: Antigen: not known.

Here the sequenced sample was CD4+ T cells from PBMCs cultured with HCoV-NL63 spike peptides, taken before COVID-19 vaccination. The chain carries TRBV7-9 and TRBJ2-6, with D perhaps TRBD1 (5 bases). The clonotype comes from a human donor who received a COVID-19 vaccine. The CDR3 DNA reads as TGTGCCAGCAGCTTATCAGGGTCTGGGGCCAACGTCCTGACTTTC. Translated, it gives CASSLSGSGANVLTF. The full variable domain, its missing parts supplied by reference TRBV7-9 and TRBJ2-6, is DTGVSQNPRHKITKRGQNVTFRCDPISEHNRLYWYRQTLGQGPEFLTYFQNEAQLEKSRLLSDRFSAERPKGSFSTLEIQRTEQGDSAMYLCASSLSGSGANVLTFGAGSRLTVL.